This TCR beta chain was identified during a study of blood T cells in healthy people across ages. Russia was home to the donors, healthy Caucasian individuals aged roughly 6 to 90. Using a J-beta primer mix together with a sample-barcoded 5' primer, a second PCR was run for about 6 to 12 cycles. Every molecule of cDNA carried a tag from a template-switch adaptor with 12 random nucleotides. TCRdb independently ran MiXCR on the 5' RACE reads; one entry per CDR3 protein. The sample shows around 600,000 distinct CDR3 sequences, less than 60% of them seen only once. Findings of the study overall: TCR beta diversity was tightly associated with the proportion of naive T cells. The unknown donor CMV status may have confounded expanded clonotype changes.

As concerns this clonotype: As yet, its antigen is unknown.

The specimen was blood. The origin of this receptor is a man older than 75 in good health.

The CDR3 here is CASSLARGHNEQYF. The CDR3 nucleotides are TGCGCCAGCAGCTTGGCCAGGGGGCACAATGAGCAGTACTTC. V and J are TRBV5-1 and TRBJ2-5; 8 positions agree with TRBD1. The V gene's germline CDR1 is SGHRS and CDR2 YFSETQ. V shed 0 bases, J shed 11 bases, and the junction held 9 bases outside the gene matches. CDR3 length: 14 residues.